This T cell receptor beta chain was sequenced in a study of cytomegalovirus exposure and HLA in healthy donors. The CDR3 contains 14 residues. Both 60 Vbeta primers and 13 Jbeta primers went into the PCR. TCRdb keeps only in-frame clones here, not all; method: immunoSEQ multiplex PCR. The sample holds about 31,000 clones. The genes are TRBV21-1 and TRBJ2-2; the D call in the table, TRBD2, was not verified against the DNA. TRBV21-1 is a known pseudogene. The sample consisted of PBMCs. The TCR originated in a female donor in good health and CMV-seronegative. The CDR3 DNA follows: TGTGCCAGCCCACCGTTAGACTCTCGCGGGGAGCTGTTTTTT. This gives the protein CASPPLDSRGELFF.